A selection of T cell receptor beta chains follows, all from one sample in a study of radiotherapy plus CTLA-4 blockade in lung cancer. TCRdb keeps only in-frame clones here, not all; method: immunoSEQ multiplex PCR. The sample has roughly 75,000 clones, around 76% seen once. The sequencing used peripheral blood, collected from a patient treated with radiotherapy plus ipilimumab. All receptors derive from a human donor with non-small cell lung cancer whose response to radiotherapy plus ipilimumab could not be evaluated. Some clones in this sample may be carry-over from other donors' samples. Each CDR3 is given with its conserved first and last residue. Fields, in order: clone size, J gene, D gene, V gene, CDR3 DNA, CDR3 protein. D genes are given only for firm matches. Only some rows state a clone size, as once, few, many or a class for expanded clones.

size: NA
J: TRBJ2-1
D: TRBD1
V: TRBV7-2
DNA: TGTGCCAGCAGCCTAGGGACAGGGGGTTCCAATGAGCAGTTCTTC
CDR3: CASSLGTGGSNEQFF

size: NA
J: TRBJ1-1
D: NA
V: TRBV18
DNA: TGTGCCAGCTCACCTCTCGAACAGACATTGAACACTGAAGCTTTCTTT
CDR3: CASSPLEQTLNTEAFF

size: NA
J: TRBJ1-5
D: NA
V: TRBV6-6
DNA: TGTGCCAGCACAATAGGGGACAATCAGCCCCAGCATTTT
CDR3: CASTIGDNQPQHF

size: NA
J: TRBJ1-2
D: NA
V: TRBV6-5
DNA: TGTGCCAGCAGTATGGGTCTAGAAGGCTACACCTTC
CDR3: CASSMGLEGYTF

size: few
J: TRBJ1-1
D: NA
V: TRBV19
DNA: TGTGCCAGTAGTACAGGGTGGTACACTGAAGCTTTCTTT
CDR3: CASSTGWYTEAFF

size: NA
J: TRBJ2-7
D: TRBD1
V: TRBV25-1
DNA: TGTGCCAGCAGGACGGGGACAGGGGGCGACGAGCAGTACTTC
CDR3: CASRTGTGGDEQYF

size: NA
J: TRBJ1-1
D: NA
V: TRBV6-6
DNA: TGTGCCAGCAGTTACGGACTGGCGACTGAAGCTTTCTTT
CDR3: CASSYGLATEAFF

size: NA
J: TRBJ1-2
D: TRBD1
V: TRBV5-4
DNA: TGTGCCAGCAGCTCGTTACCCGGGACAGTAAACTATGGCTACACCTTC
CDR3: CASSSLPGTVNYGYTF

size: NA
J: TRBJ1-1
D: NA
V: TRBV7-6
DNA: TGTGCCAGCAGCTTAGAGGGGGGCGGGGGCGTCACTGAAGCTTTCTTT
CDR3: CASSLEGGGGVTEAFF

size: NA
J: TRBJ2-5
D: NA
V: TRBV5-1
DNA: TGCGCCAGCAGCATAGGAGGTGGCGAGACCCAGTACTTC
CDR3: CASSIGGGETQYF

size: once
J: TRBJ2-3
D: NA
V: TRBV9
DNA: TGTGCCAGCAGCCCCCGGGACATCCGGGGGGCAGATACGCAGTATTTT
CDR3: CASSPRDIRGADTQYF

size: once
J: TRBJ2-7
D: TRBD1
V: TRBV4-3
DNA: TGCGCCAGCAGCCTCCAGACAGGGGGCGGCTACGAGCAGTACTTC
CDR3: CASSLQTGGGYEQYF

size: NA
J: TRBJ2-1
D: TRBD1
V: TRBV6-1
DNA: TGTGCCAGCAGTGTAGGGACAGGGCGCTACAATGAGCAGTTCTTC
CDR3: CASSVGTGRYNEQFF

size: NA
J: TRBJ1-4
D: NA
V: TRBV2
DNA: TGTGCCAGCAGTGATTGGGGGCCGACTAATGAAAAACTGTTTTTT
CDR3: CASSDWGPTNEKLFF

size: few
J: TRBJ1-2
D: NA
V: TRBV7-2
DNA: TGTGCCAGCAGCTTACTGGCAGGGGTGGCAAACTATGGCTACACCTTC
CDR3: CASSLLAGVANYGYTF

size: few
J: TRBJ2-1
D: TRBD2
V: TRBV27
DNA: TGTGCATCGGCGGGGGGAAGGTCCTACAATGAGCAGTTCTTC
CDR3: CASAGGRSYNEQFF

size: few
J: TRBJ2-1
D: TRBD2
V: TRBV11-2
DNA: TGTGCCAGCAGCTCCTTTTCCTTGACTAGCGGGGGGGCGAATGAGCAGTTCTTC
CDR3: CASSSFSLTSGGANEQFF

size: NA
J: TRBJ1-2
D: TRBD1
V: TRBV5-4
DNA: TGCGCCAGCAGCTACCAGACAGGGGACTATGGCTACACCTTC
CDR3: CASSYQTGDYGYTF

size: NA
J: TRBJ2-1
D: NA
V: TRBV7-3
DNA: TGTGCCAGCAGCTTCGGGACTCCCCGATACAATGAGCAGTTCTTC
CDR3: CASSFGTPRYNEQFF

size: NA
J: TRBJ1-4
D: NA
V: TRBV25-1
DNA: TGTGCCAGCAGTGAACGGGATTTCCACGAAAAACTGTTTTTT
CDR3: CASSERDFHEKLFF

size: NA
J: TRBJ2-5
D: TRBD2
V: TRBV7-2
DNA: TGTGCCAGCAGCTTAAATCCCGCTAGCGGGGGCATGGGGACCCAGTACTTC
CDR3: CASSLNPASGGMGTQYF

size: NA
J: TRBJ1-5
D: NA
V: TRBV2
DNA: TGTGCCAGCAGTGAACGGCCAGGGCGGGGGCAGCCCCAGCATTTT
CDR3: CASSERPGRGQPQHF

size: NA
J: TRBJ2-7
D: TRBD1
V: TRBV4-3
DNA: TGCGCCAGCAGCCAAGAATGGGACAGGGGGCGCGAGCAGTACTTC
CDR3: CASSQEWDRGREQYF

size: NA
J: TRBJ2-5
D: TRBD2
V: TRBV5-1
DNA: TGCGCCAGCAGCTTGGCTCGGTTCGGCGCTAGCGGGGGGGCGGAGACCCAGTACTTC
CDR3: CASSLARFGASGGAETQYF

size: NA
J: TRBJ1-5
D: NA
V: TRBV19
DNA: TGTGCCAGTAGCCACAGACAAGCCCATCAGCCCCAGCATTTT
CDR3: CASSHRQAHQPQHF

size: NA
J: TRBJ2-4
D: NA
V: TRBV20-1
DNA: TGCAGTGCACGGCAGCGTAACATTCAGTACTTC
CDR3: CSARQRNIQYF

size: NA
J: TRBJ1-2
D: NA
V: TRBV5-3
DNA: TGTGCCAGAAGCTTGTACCACAGGGAGAAAAGCTATGGCTACACCTTC
CDR3: CARSLYHREKSYGYTF